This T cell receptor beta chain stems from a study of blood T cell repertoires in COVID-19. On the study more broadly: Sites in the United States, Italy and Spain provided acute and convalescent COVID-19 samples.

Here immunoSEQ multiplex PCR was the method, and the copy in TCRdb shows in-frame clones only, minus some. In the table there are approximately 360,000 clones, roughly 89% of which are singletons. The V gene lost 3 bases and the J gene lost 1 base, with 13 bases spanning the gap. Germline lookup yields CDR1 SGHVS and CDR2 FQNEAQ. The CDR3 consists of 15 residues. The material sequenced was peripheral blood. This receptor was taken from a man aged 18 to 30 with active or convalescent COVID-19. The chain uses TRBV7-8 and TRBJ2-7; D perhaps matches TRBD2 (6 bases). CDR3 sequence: CASSFGWEASYEQYF. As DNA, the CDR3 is TGTGCCAGCAGCTTTGGGTGGGAGGCGTCCTACGAGCAGTACTTC.